The 12 T cell receptor beta chains in this list originate from one sample, sequenced in a study of regulatory T cells in long-lasting Graves disease. iRepertoire HTBI primers and Arm-PCR of CDR3 regions built TCR beta libraries. MiXCR, run by TCRdb on the multiplex PCR reads, gives a single entry per CDR3 protein. This table has a few hundred thousand distinct CDR3 sequences, approximately 25% appearing once. The sample's time point: persistent/refractory GD, antithyroid drugs over 5 years with positive TRAb. From RNA extracted from PBMCs, the TCR library was made. Here the sequenced sample was peripheral blood mononuclear cells (PBMCs), taken when the disease was refractory, from a patient treated with antithyroid drugs. The receptors shown here come from a woman aged 35 to 49 with Graves disease.

V usage is TRBV9 and J usage is TRBJ1-1; a possible D gene is TRBD1 (6 bases). The germline CDR1 and CDR2 sequences are SGDLS and YYNGEE. The CDR3 runs 14 residues. Trimming took 0 bases from V and 10 from J, leaving 16 bases between them. In DNA form, the CDR3 reads TGTGCCAGCAGCGTAGGTGAAGGGGGTGGAGTAGCTTTCTTT. Amino acids: CASSVGEGGGVAFF.

This clonotype was counted between two and nine times. Here the CDR3 reads CASSLLASGSFENIQYF. In DNA, the CDR3 is TGTGCCAGCAGCTTATTGGCTAGCGGGAGTTTTGAAAACATTCAGTACTTC. This chain uses TRBV7-2 with TRBJ2-4, with 10 nucleotides matching TRBD2. The trim removed 2 bases at V and 5 bases at J, leaving 9 bases unmatched. Germline V gene lookup returns CDR1 SGHTA and CDR2 FQGNSA. The CDR3 covers 17 residues.

This clonotype was picked up many times. CDR3 sequence: CASSYSLSGNTIYF. CDR3 sequence (DNA): TGTGCCAGCAGTTACAGTCTCTCTGGAAACACCATATATTTT. The rearrangement links TRBV6-5 to TRBJ1-3; no definite D call. CDR1 is MNHEY and CDR2 is SVGAGI in the germline V gene. The CDR3 totals 14 residues. V lost 2 bases and J lost 0, with 5 bases in between.

The sample holds many counts of this clonotype. The chain joins TRBV29-1 to TRBJ1-1; D unclear. This CDR3 comprises 13 residues. Trimming removed 3 bases at V and 0 bases at J, with 8 bases between. The germline V gene has CDR1 SQVTM and CDR2 ANQGSEA. CDR3 in amino acids: CSVEGRMNTEAFF. The CDR3 nucleotides read TGCAGCGTTGAGGGCAGGATGAACACTGAAGCTTTCTTT.

This clonotype appeared a few times. The chain combines TRBV3-1 with TRBJ2-4; D gene uncertain. V gave up 4 bases and J gave up 4 bases, with 8 bases separating them. CDR3 length: 13 residues. Germline lookup yields CDR1 LGHDT and CDR2 YNNKEL (reference sequence). CDR3 sequence (DNA): TGTGCCAGCAGCCGCAGGAAAAAAAACATTCAGTACTTC. Amino acids: CASSRRKKNIQYF.

This clonotype came up many times. The chain recombines TRBV12-3 or TRBV12-4 with TRBJ2-2; 8 bases fit TRBD1. Trimming removed 6 bases from V and 2 bases from J; junction bases left unmatched: 2. This CDR3 spans 14 amino acids. The CDR3 here is CASRDRVNTGELFF. The CDR3 DNA sequence: TGTGCCAGCAGGGACAGGGTAAACACCGGGGAGCTGTTTTTT.

This clonotype was picked up many times. CDR3 in DNA: TGTGCCAGCAGGATACAGGGGGACACTGAAGCTTTCTTT. This translates into CASRIQGDTEAFF. The chain combines TRBV6-1 with TRBJ1-1; TRBD1 agrees at 8 bases. Looked up from germline, CDR1 is MNHNS and CDR2 is SASEGT. V was pared by 6 bases and J by 3 bases, with 3 bases of the junction left unmatched. The CDR3 extends over 13 amino acids.

Many counts were recorded for this clonotype. The chain combines TRBV12-3 or TRBV12-4 with TRBJ1-5; a possible D gene is TRBD1 (6 bases). Between the trimmed V and J ends, which lost 10 bases and 1 base, there was a span of 14 bases. This CDR3 comprises 14 residues. The CDR3 DNA follows: TGTGCCACCGCAGATGGACAGAGCAATCAGCCCCAGCATTTT. Amino acid sequence: CATADGQSNQPQHF.

This clonotype occurred many times. The chain uses TRBV6-1 and TRBJ1-5; TRBD1 aligns across 11 bases. With 4 bases clipped from V and 4 bases from J, the junction kept 3 bases outside the gene matches. Germline V gene lookup returns CDR1 MNHNS and CDR2 SASEGT. This CDR3 region has 15 residues. The CDR3 here is CASSVGTGGNQPQHF. CDR3 nucleotides: TGTGCCAGCAGTGTGGGGACAGGGGGAAATCAGCCCCAGCATTTT.

This clonotype was detected once. The genes are TRBV7-9 and TRBJ2-7, with D perhaps matching TRBD1 (5 bases). The germline V gene has CDR1 SEHNR and CDR2 FQNEAQ (reference sequence). This CDR3 comprises 13 residues. Trimming left V 1 base short and J 5 bases short, with 9 bases between. CDR3 sequence (DNA): TGTGCCAGCAGCTTAGAATTAGGGGACGAGCAGTACTTC. Translated, it gives CASSLELGDEQYF.

Concerning this clonotype: A single base separates this from a much larger clone, so it may be a read error. The chain has TRBV12-3 or TRBV12-4 and TRBJ2-5; D call uncertain. The CDR3 is 12 amino acids. The CDR3 nucleotides are TGTGCCAGCAGTTCGGCCCAAGAGACCCAGCACTTC. Translation: CASSSAQETQHF.

This clonotype appeared many times. The chain is built from TRBV6-1 and TRBJ2-7; 9 bases line up with TRBD2. Germline assignment: CDR1 MNHNS and CDR2 SASEGT. V lost 6 bases, J lost 3 bases, and 9 bases stayed unmatched. The CDR3 runs to 15 residues. The CDR3 coding sequence is TGTGCCAGCAGCGATTTAGCGGGAGTAGTCTACGAGCAGTACTTC. Its translation is CASSDLAGVVYEQYF.